Listed here is a single T cell receptor beta chain. Antigen unknown. The sample is drawn from a study of Ad26.COV2.S vaccination and SARS-CoV-2 variants. Study-wide findings and caveats: Spike-specific responses of CD8+ and CD4+ T cells were reported to display substantial breadth after vaccination.

Using immunoSEQ multiplex PCR, the repertoire was profiled, and TCRdb retains in-frame clones only, with some absent. Counted here are around 450,000 clones, over 75% occurring once; the ten biggest clones make up over 9%. V was clipped by 4 bases and J by 5 bases; unmatched bases: 8. The germline V gene encodes CDR1 SGDLS and CDR2 YYNGEE. This CDR3 spans 14 amino acids. This sample's treatment: over 15 received Ad26.COV2.S at low or high dose, single or two shots; 5 received placebo; per-sample allocation not given. Vaccine and placebo recipients were sampled on day 63 after the first injection. The individual, an adult aged 18-55 years, was a donor in Boston. The vaccine antigen was prefusion-stabilized Wuhan SARS-CoV-2 spike.

This receptor was obtained from a person aged 18-60 years who received the Ad26.COV2.S COVID-19 vaccine or a placebo. This chain uses TRBV9 with TRBJ2-5; 7 nucleotides match TRBD2. Sequenced material: peripheral blood, taken in a trial of Ad26.COV2.S vaccine versus placebo. CDR3 sequence reads: CASSPRLARETQYF. The CDR3 DNA is TGTGCCAGCAGCCCCAGACTAGCACGCGAGACCCAGTACTTC.